Shown below are 27 T cell receptor beta chains from a single sample sequenced in a study of blood T cell repertoires in COVID-19. Only in-frame clones appear in the TCRdb table, and some are missing; sequencing was by immunoSEQ multiplex PCR. The data hold 200,000 to 300,000 clones, with approximately 83% observed a single time. Sequencing was done on a sample of PBMCs or T cells enriched from blood (not recorded which). The receptors were sampled from a woman between 40 and 50 years old with acute COVID-19.

The chain combines TRBV5-6 with TRBJ2-5; D is possibly TRBD1 (5 bases). CDR1 and CDR2 from the germline V gene are SGHDT and YYEEEE. This CDR3 region has 14 residues. The V end was cut by 0 bases, the J end by 2 bases, with 8 bases between. The CDR3 bases are TGTGCCAGCAGCTTGGCTCCAGGGCAAGAGACCCAGTACTTC. Translated, it gives CASSLAPGQETQYF.

The chain couples TRBV11-1 to TRBJ2-5, with D possibly being TRBD2 (6 bases). The CDR3 has 14 amino acids. Trimming removed 4 bases from V and 4 bases from J, with 13 bases in between. Germline V gene lookup returns CDR1 SGHAT and CDR2 FQDESV (reference sequence). CDR3 sequence (DNA): TGTGCCAGCAGCTCCGCCCAGGGAGGAGAGACCCAGTACTTC. Protein product: CASSSAQGGETQYF.

The chain carries TRBV2 and TRBJ2-1; D perhaps matches TRBD2 (6 bases). Looked up from germline, CDR1 is SNHLY and CDR2 is FYNNEI. V shed 7 bases and J shed 6 bases, with 10 bases lying between them. CDR3 length equals 12 residues. CDR3 nucleotide sequence: TGTGCCAGCACACTAGCTACCAATGAGCAGTTCTTC. It yields the protein CASTLATNEQFF.

The chain links TRBV29-1 to TRBJ1-3; no firm D call. The CDR3 sequence is 12 residues long. CDR1 is SQVTM, CDR2 ANQGSEA, per germline. The V end was cut by 4 bases, the J end by 2 bases, with 6 bases between. CDR3 sequence (DNA): TGCAGCGTTGGTGTCACTGGAAACACCATATATTTT. Residues: CSVGVTGNTIYF.

The genes are TRBV6-5 and TRBJ2-1, with D perhaps TRBD2 (5 bases). Germline V gene sequence: CDR1 MNHEY, CDR2 SVGAGI. V was pared by 3 bases and J by 10 bases, with 13 bases between. This CDR3 comprises 13 residues. The CDR3 reads CASSYDPKREQFF. The DNA for the CDR3 is TGTGCCAGCAGTTATGATCCGAAGCGGGAGCAGTTCTTC.

The rearrangement links TRBV5-8 to TRBJ2-2; 7 bases match TRBD1. CDR1 and CDR2 from the germline V gene are SGHTS and YDEGEE. The CDR3 runs to 15 residues. V was pared by 4 bases and J by 1 base, with 4 bases of the junction left unmatched. The CDR3 reads CASSRRTGNTGELFF. The CDR3 DNA sequence: TGTGCCAGCAGCCGTCGGACAGGGAACACCGGGGAGCTGTTTTTT.

This sequence joins TRBV5-4 and TRBJ2-2; 9 bases map to TRBD2. There are 16 residues in the CDR3. CDR1 is SGHNT, CDR2 YYREEE, per germline (reference sequence). V was pared by 0 bases and J by 7 bases, with 7 bases of the junction left unmatched. As DNA, the CDR3 is TGTGCCAGCAGCTTGGGTAGCGGGGGTCGGTTCGGGGAGCTGTTTTTT. Its translation: CASSLGSGGRFGELFF. The variable domain in full, with the rest retrieved from reference TRBV5-4 and TRBJ2-2, is ETGVTQSPTHLIKTRGQQVTLRCSSQSGHNTVSWYQQALGQGPQFIFQYYREEENGRGNFPPRFSGLQFPNYSSELNVNALELDDSALYLCASSLGSGGRFGELFFGEGSRLTVL.

A few counts support this clone. The chain is built from TRBV15 and TRBJ2-7; D may be TRBD2 (5 bases). Trimming stripped 1 base from V and 2 bases from J, with 12 bases between. CDR1 is LNHNV and CDR2 is YYDKDF in the germline V gene (reference sequence). This CDR3 is built from 15 residues. Here the CDR3 reads CATSRGGVAAYEQYF. Written as DNA, the CDR3 is TGTGCCACCAGCAGAGGGGGAGTGGCCGCCTACGAGCAGTACTTC.

The V and J genes are TRBV4-1 and TRBJ2-1; 7 nucleotides line up with TRBD2. This CDR3 spans 16 amino acids. The germline CDR1 and CDR2 sequences are MGHRA and YSYEKL. V was clipped by 4 bases and J by 4 bases; unmatched bases: 10. The CDR3, as DNA: TGCGCCAGCAGCCGCTTTGGGGAGGGCGGGTACAATGAGCAGTTCTTC. This encodes CASSRFGEGGYNEQFF.

The rearrangement links TRBV24-1 to TRBJ1-2, with a possible D match to TRBD1 (5 bases). The CDR3 runs 14 residues. Trimming removed 3 bases from V and 1 base from J, with 8 bases in between. CDR1 is KGHDR, CDR2 SFDVKD, per germline. The CDR3 nucleotides are TGTGCCACCAGTGATACCGACAGTAACTATGGCTACACCTTC. Amino acid sequence: CATSDTDSNYGYTF.

This clone was found once. The chain recombines TRBV11-2 with TRBJ2-7; D might be TRBD2 (6 bases). The length of the CDR3 is 14 residues. The germline gives CDR1 SGHAT, CDR2 FQNNGV. Trimming left V 1 base short and J 5 bases short, with 12 bases between. CDR3 in amino acids: CASSLAGDVNEQYF. In DNA, the CDR3 is TGTGCCAGCAGCTTAGCGGGAGACGTGAACGAGCAGTACTTC.

V gene TRBV20-1 combines with J gene TRBJ2-3; TRBD2 aligns across 15 bases. V was clipped by 3 bases and J by 5 bases; unmatched bases: 3. The CDR3 consists of 15 residues. Germline loops: CDR1 DFQATT, CDR2 SNEGSKA (reference sequence). CDR3 amino acids: CSASGLAGGEDTQYF. The CDR3 DNA reads TGCAGTGCTAGTGGACTAGCGGGAGGGGAAGATACGCAGTATTTT.

The chain is built from TRBV7-9 and TRBJ2-1, with 8 bases aligning to TRBD1. V was pared by 5 bases and J by 3 bases, with 6 bases of the junction left unmatched. Per the germline V gene, CDR1 is SEHNR and CDR2 is FQNEAQ (reference sequence). This CDR3 has 15 residues. CDR3 sequence reads: CASSHPGQDYNEQFF. CDR3 coding DNA: TGTGCCAGCAGCCACCCGGGACAGGACTACAATGAGCAGTTCTTC.

The chain has TRBV2 and TRBJ2-3; tentatively, D is TRBD1 (6 bases). The CDR3 sequence is 14 residues long. Germline V gene lookup returns CDR1 SNHLY and CDR2 FYNNEI. V was clipped by 6 bases and J by 2 bases, with 12 bases between them. For the CDR3, the DNA is TGTGCCAGCAGCGCCGGACAGATCACAGATACGCAGTATTTT. This sequence encodes CASSAGQITDTQYF.

This chain joins TRBV7-3 and TRBJ2-2; 9 bases map to TRBD1. CDR3 length equals 14 residues. From germline, CDR1 is SGHTA and CDR2 FQGTGA. The J segment lost 7 bases and the V segment lost 5 bases, leaving 5 bases of the junction unmatched. CDR3: CASSLQGAGGELFF. CDR3 DNA sequence: TGTGCCAGCAGCCTACAGGGGGCGGGCGGGGAGCTGTTTTTT.

J is TRBJ2-3 and V is TRBV4-2, with a tentative D call TRBD2 (5 bases). Between the trimmed V and J ends, which lost 0 bases and 2 bases, there was a span of 15 bases. Germline V gene sequence: CDR1 LGHNA, CDR2 YNFKEQ. The CDR3 is 17 residues long. The CDR3 region has the DNA TGTGCCAGCAGCCAAGAAGCCCCAGCGGAATACACAGATACGCAGTATTTT. Amino acids: CASSQEAPAEYTDTQYF.

CDR3 coding DNA: TGCGCCAGCAGCCAGCCACCGGGACTACTACCCTACGAGCAGTACTTC. Encoded protein: CASSQPPGLLPYEQYF. This rearrangement joins TRBV4-1 to TRBJ2-7; 7 bases are shared with TRBD2. The germline V gene has CDR1 MGHRA and CDR2 YSYEKL. The CDR3 is made up of 16 amino acids. The junction had 10 bases not matched to a gene; V was cut back by 3 bases and J by 2 bases.

This chain uses TRBV12-5 with TRBJ1-1, with D unresolved. V was trimmed by 4 bases and J by 0 bases, leaving 9 bases between them. The V gene's germline CDR1 is LGHNT and CDR2 FRNRAP. The CDR3 spans 14 residues. CDR3 sequence (DNA): TGTGCTAGTGGTTCTTACCGGGTGAACACTGAAGCTTTCTTT. This sequence encodes CASGSYRVNTEAFF.

This chain connects TRBV30 to TRBJ2-1, with 8 bases fitting TRBD2. V shed 3 bases, J shed 4 bases, and the junction held 11 bases outside the gene matches. CDR1 is GTSNPN, CDR2 SVGIG, per germline (reference sequence). The CDR3 loop spans 16 amino acids. CDR3 region: CAWRRDLSGSYNEQFF. The DNA for the CDR3 is TGTGCCTGGAGAAGAGACCTCAGCGGGAGTTACAATGAGCAGTTCTTC.

CDR3 nucleotides: TGTGCCAGCAGCTTTTTTTCAGGGTTGAATGAGCAGTTCTTC. Its translation is CASSFFSGLNEQFF. The chain links TRBV5-4 to TRBJ2-1, with D perhaps matching TRBD1 (5 bases). CDR3 length equals 14 residues. The V end was cut by 2 bases, the J end by 7 bases, with 13 bases between. The germline gives CDR1 SGHNT, CDR2 YYREEE (reference sequence). Supplemented by reference TRBV5-4 and TRBJ2-1, the full variable domain reads ETGVTQSPTHLIKTRGQQVTLRCSSQSGHNTVSWYQQALGQGPQFIFQYYREEENGRGNFPPRFSGLQFPNYSSELNVNALELDDSALYLCASSFFSGLNEQFFGPGTRLTVL.

The chain recombines TRBV2 with TRBJ2-1, with 8 bases that match TRBD2. The CDR3 consists of 14 residues. Trimming took 2 bases from V and 7 from J; bases not matched to a gene: 4. Looked up from germline, CDR1 is SNHLY and CDR2 is FYNNEI. The CDR3 loop is CASSELAGLNEQFF. The CDR3 DNA reads as TGTGCCAGCAGTGAATTAGCGGGATTGAATGAGCAGTTCTTC.

The table lists this clone with a few counts. J is TRBJ1-1 and V is TRBV29-1; D remains ambiguous. The CDR3 consists of 11 residues. Trimming took off 7 bases at V and 4 bases at J, with 10 bases between the two ends. Germline V CDR1 and CDR2: SQVTM, ANQGSEA. The CDR3 loop reads CSAFRITEAFF. Written as DNA, the CDR3 is TGCAGCGCTTTCAGGATCACTGAAGCTTTCTTT.

The rearrangement uses TRBV19 and TRBJ1-1; D remains unclear. V was clipped by 1 base and J by 5 bases, with 17 bases between them. CDR3 length: 16 amino acids. Germline assignment: CDR1 LNHDA and CDR2 SQIVND (reference sequence). CDR3 nucleotide sequence: TGTGCCAGTAGTATAGGGGAGTTTGGGGAGAGGACTGAAGCTTTCTTT. Translated: CASSIGEFGERTEAFF.

This clone was recorded once. The chain joins TRBV19 to TRBJ2-2; 7 bases align to TRBD2. The CDR3 loop spans 15 amino acids. CDR1 LNHDA and CDR2 SQIVND come from the germline V gene (reference sequence). Trimming cost V 6 bases and J 3 bases; bases outside gene matches: 7. CDR3 amino acids: CASRKTSPDTGELFF. CDR3 DNA: TGTGCCAGTAGGAAGACTAGCCCGGACACCGGGGAGCTGTTTTTT.

This clone is a singleton in its sample. V gene TRBV5-1 combines with J gene TRBJ2-1, with TRBD1 matching over 7 bases. CDR1 SGHRS and CDR2 YFSETQ come from the germline V gene. With V trimmed by 4 bases and J by 3 bases, 7 bases remained unmatched. This CDR3 comprises 15 residues. The CDR3 DNA reads TGCGCCAGCAGCCCGCCCGGGACAGACTACAATGAGCAGTTCTTC. Protein product: CASSPPGTDYNEQFF.

The chain is built from TRBV5-4 and TRBJ1-4; possible D gene TRBD1, 6 bases. This CDR3 comprises 14 residues. Germline V gene sequence: CDR1 SGHNT, CDR2 YYREEE (reference sequence). Trimming removed 0 bases from V and 5 bases from J, with 8 bases in between. CDR3 region: CASSLGQENEKLFF. Written as DNA, the CDR3 is TGTGCCAGCAGCTTGGGACAGGAAAATGAAAAACTGTTTTTT.

The chain uses TRBV5-6 and TRBJ2-3; 11 bases are shared with TRBD2. This CDR3 has 15 residues. J was trimmed by 5 bases and V by 2 bases; bases with no gene match: 4. The germline V gene has CDR1 SGHDT and CDR2 YYEEEE. CDR3 sequence (DNA): TGTGCCAGCAGCTTAACTAGCGGGAGTCTAGATACGCAGTATTTT. Translated, it gives CASSLTSGSLDTQYF.